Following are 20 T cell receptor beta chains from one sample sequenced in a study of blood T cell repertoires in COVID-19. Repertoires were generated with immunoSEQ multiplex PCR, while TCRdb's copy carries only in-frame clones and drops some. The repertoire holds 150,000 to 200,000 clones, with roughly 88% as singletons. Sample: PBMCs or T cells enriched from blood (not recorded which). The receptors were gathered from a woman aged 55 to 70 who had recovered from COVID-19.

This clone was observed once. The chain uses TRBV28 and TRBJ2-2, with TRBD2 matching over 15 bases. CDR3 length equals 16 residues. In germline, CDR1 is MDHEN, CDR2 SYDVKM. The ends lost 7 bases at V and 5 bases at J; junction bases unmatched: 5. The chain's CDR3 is CASTFGTSGRTGELFF. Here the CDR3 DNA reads TGTGCCAGCACCTTCGGGACTAGCGGGAGGACCGGGGAGCTGTTTTTT.

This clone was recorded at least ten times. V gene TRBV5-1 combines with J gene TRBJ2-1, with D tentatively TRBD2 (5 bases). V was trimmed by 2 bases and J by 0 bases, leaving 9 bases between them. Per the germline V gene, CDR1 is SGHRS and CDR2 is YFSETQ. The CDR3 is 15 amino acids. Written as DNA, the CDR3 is TGCGCCAGCAGCTTATACGGGGACTCCTACAATGAGCAGTTCTTC. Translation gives CASSLYGDSYNEQFF.

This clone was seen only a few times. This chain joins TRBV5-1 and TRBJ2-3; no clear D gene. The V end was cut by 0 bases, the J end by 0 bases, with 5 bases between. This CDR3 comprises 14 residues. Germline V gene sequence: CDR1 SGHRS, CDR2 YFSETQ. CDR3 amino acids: CASSLVLSTDTQYF. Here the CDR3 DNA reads TGCGCCAGCAGCTTGGTTCTCAGCACAGATACGCAGTATTTT.

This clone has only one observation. CDR3 region: CASSLWGPRGQRTEAFF. CDR3 bases: TGTGCCAGCAGCTTATGGGGCCCCAGGGGGCAGCGCACTGAAGCTTTCTTT. This chain uses TRBV11-2 with TRBJ1-1; TRBD1 aligns across 8 bases. With 2 bases clipped from V and 4 bases from J, the junction kept 12 bases outside the gene matches. The CDR3 runs to 17 residues. CDR1 is SGHAT, CDR2 FQNNGV, per germline. Drawing the rest from reference TRBV11-2 and TRBJ1-1, the complete variable domain is EAGVAQSPRYKIIEKRQSVAFWCNPISGHATLYWYQQILGQGPKLLIQFQNNGVVDDSQLPKDRFSAERLKGVDSTLKIQPAKLEDSAVYLCASSLWGPRGQRTEAFFGQGTRLTVV.

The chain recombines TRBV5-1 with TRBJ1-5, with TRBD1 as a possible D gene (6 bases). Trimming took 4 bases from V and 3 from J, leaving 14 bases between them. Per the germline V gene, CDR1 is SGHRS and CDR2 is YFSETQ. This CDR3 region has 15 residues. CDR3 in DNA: TGCGCCAGCAGCCTGACAGGAGGAGACAATCAGCCCCAGCATTTT. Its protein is CASSLTGGDNQPQHF.

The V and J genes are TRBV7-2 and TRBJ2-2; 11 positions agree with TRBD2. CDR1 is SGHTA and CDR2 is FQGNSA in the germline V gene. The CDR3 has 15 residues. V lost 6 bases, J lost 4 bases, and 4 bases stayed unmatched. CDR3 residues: CASSILAGVTGELFF. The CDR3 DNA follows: TGTGCCAGCAGTATACTAGCGGGAGTCACCGGGGAGCTGTTTTTT.

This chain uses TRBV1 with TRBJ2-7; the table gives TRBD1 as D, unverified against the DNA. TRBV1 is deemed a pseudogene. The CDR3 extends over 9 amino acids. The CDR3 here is CTSSPDRTV. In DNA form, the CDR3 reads TGCACCAGCAGCCCCGATCGCACAGTC.

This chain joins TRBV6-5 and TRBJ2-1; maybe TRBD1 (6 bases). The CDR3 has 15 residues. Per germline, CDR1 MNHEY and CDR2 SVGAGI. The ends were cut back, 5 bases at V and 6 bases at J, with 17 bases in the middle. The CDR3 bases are TGTGCCAGCAGTCCCATAGGGGGTTTTAGCAATGAGCAGTTCTTC. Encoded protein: CASSPIGGFSNEQFF.

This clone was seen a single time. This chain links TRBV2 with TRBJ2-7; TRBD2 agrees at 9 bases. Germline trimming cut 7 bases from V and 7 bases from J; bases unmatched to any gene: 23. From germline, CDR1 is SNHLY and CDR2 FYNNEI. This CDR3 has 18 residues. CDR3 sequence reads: CASTRGPQRGAPFEEQYF. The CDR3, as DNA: TGTGCCAGCACCCGCGGGCCCCAGCGGGGGGCCCCTTTTGAAGAGCAGTACTTC.

In DNA form, the CDR3 reads TGTGCCAGCAGCGGACACCTTAACTATGGCTACACCTTC. Translating it yields CASSGHLNYGYTF. The rearrangement joins TRBV12-3 or TRBV12-4 to TRBJ1-2; D may be TRBD1 (5 bases). V lost 6 bases to trimming and J lost 1 base, with 9 bases between them. The CDR3 spans 13 residues.

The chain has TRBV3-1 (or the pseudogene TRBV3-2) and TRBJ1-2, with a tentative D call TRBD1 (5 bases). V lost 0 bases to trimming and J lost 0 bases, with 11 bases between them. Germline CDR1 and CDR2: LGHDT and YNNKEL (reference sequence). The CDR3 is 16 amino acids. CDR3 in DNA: TGTGCCAGCAGCCAAGATTCGACAGCCCCTAACTATGGCTACACCTTC. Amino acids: CASSQDSTAPNYGYTF.

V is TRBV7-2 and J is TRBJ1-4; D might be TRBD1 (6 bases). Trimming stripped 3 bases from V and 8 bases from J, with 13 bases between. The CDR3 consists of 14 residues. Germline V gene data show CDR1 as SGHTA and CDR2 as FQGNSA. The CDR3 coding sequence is TGTGCCAGCAGCTTCGCGAGGGGGACCGAAAAACTGTTTTTT. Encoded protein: CASSFARGTEKLFF.

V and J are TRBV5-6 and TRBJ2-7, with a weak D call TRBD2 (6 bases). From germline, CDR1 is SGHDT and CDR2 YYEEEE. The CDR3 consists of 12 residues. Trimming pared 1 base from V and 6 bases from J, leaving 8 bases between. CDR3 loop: CASSLYGGEQYF. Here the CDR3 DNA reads TGTGCCAGCAGCTTGTACGGGGGCGAGCAGTACTTC.

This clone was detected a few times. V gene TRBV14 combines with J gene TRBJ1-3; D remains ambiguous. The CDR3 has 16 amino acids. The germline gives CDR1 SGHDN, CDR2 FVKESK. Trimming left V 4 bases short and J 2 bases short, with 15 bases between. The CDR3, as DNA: TGTGCCAGCAGCCCTAGGCCTCCGACCCCTGGAAACACCATATATTTT. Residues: CASSPRPPTPGNTIYF.

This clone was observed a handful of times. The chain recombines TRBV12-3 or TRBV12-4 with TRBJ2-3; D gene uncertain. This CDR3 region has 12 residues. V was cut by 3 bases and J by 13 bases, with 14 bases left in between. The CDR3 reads CASSFGPTREYF. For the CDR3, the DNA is TGTGCCAGCAGTTTTGGCCCCACACGGGAGTATTTT.

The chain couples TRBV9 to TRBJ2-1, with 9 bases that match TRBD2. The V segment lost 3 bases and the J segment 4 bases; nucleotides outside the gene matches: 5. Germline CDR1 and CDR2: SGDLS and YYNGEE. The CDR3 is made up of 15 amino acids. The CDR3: CASSATSGVYNEQFF. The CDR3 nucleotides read TGTGCCAGCAGCGCGACTAGCGGAGTTTACAATGAGCAGTTCTTC. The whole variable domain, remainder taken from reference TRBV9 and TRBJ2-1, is DSGVTQTPKHLITATGQRVTLRCSPRSGDLSVYWYQQSLDQGLQFLIQYYNGEERAKGNILERFSAQQFPDLHSELNLSSLELGDSALYFCASSATSGVYNEQFFGPGTRLTVL.

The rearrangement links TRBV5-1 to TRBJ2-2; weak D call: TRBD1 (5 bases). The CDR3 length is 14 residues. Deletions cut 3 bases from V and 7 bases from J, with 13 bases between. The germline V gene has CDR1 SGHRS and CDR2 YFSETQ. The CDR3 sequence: CASSSARALGELFF. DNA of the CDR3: TGCGCCAGCAGCTCCGCCAGGGCGCTCGGGGAGCTGTTTTTT.

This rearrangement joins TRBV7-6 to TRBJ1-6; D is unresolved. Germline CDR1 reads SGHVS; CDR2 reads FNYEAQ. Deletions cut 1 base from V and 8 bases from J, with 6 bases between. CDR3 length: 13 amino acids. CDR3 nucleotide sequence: TGTGCCAGCAGCTTAGTCCGGGATTCACCCCTCCACTTT. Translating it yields CASSLVRDSPLHF.

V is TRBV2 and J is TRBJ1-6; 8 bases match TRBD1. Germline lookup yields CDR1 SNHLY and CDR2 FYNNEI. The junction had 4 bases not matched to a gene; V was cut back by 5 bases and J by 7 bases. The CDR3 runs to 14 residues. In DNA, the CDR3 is TGTGCCAGCAGTAGTGACAGGGGAAATTCACCCCTCCACTTT. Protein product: CASSSDRGNSPLHF. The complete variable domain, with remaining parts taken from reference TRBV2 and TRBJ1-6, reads EPEVTQTPSHQVTQMGQEVILRCVPISNHLYFYWYRQILGQKVEFLVSFYNNEISEKSEIFDDQFSVERPDGSNFTLKIRSTKLEDSAMYFCASSSDRGNSPLHFGNGTRLTVT.

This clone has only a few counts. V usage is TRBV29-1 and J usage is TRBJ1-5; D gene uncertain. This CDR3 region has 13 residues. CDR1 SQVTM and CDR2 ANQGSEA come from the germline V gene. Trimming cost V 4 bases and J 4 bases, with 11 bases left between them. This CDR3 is CSVALGRNQPQHF. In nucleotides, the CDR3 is TGCAGCGTTGCCCTAGGGAGGAATCAGCCCCAGCATTTT.